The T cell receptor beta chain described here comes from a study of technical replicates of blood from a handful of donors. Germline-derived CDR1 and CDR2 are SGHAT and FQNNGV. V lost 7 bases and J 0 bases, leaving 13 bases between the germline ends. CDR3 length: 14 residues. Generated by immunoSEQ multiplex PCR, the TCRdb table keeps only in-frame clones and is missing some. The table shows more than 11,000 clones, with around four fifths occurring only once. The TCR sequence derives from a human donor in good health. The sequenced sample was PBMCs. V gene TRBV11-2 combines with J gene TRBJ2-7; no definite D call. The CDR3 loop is CASTPSLSSYEQYF. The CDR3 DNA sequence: TGTGCCAGCACCCCGTCCTTGAGCTCCTACGAGCAGTACTTC.